This T cell receptor (beta chain) was sequenced during a study of cytomegalovirus exposure and HLA in healthy donors. Points from the study as a whole: It emerged from a later analysis that several of the most significant clusters appeared to be linked to common viral pathogens. The study dropped some indistinguishable V segments, TRBV6-2 and TRBV6-3 among them.

The CDR3 is 13 residues long. Trimming left V 0 bases short and J 4 bases short, with 8 bases between. Germline V gene lookup returns CDR1 SGHDT and CDR2 YYEEEE. The PCR had 60 Vbeta and 13 Jbeta primers. Clones were sequenced by immunoSEQ multiplex PCR, and TCRdb holds only the in-frame ones, with some missing. Its listing shows tens of thousands of clones. Regarding this clone: The antigen is undetermined.

J is TRBJ2-7 and V is TRBV5-6; D is perhaps TRBD2 (6 bases). The source of this sequence is a male donor in good health and CMV-seronegative. What was sequenced was PBMCs. Here the CDR3 DNA reads TGTGCCAGCAGCTTGGAGGGAGGATACGAGCAGTACTTC. Protein: CASSLEGGYEQYF.